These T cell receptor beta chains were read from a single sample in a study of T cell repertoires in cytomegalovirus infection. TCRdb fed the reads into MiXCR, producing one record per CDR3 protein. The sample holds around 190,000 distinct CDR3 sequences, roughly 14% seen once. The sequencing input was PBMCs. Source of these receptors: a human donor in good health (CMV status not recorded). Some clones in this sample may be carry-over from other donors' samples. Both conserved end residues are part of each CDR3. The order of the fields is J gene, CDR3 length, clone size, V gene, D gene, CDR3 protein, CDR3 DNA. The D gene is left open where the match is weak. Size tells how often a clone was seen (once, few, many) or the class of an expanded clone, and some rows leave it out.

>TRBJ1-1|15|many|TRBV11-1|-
CASSAPGMAWTEAFF
TGTGCCAGCAGCGCTCCAGGAATGGCTTGGACTGAAGCTTTCTTT
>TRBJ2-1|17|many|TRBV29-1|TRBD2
CSVRELAGITDYNEQFF
TGCAGCGTGCGGGAGCTAGCGGGGATCACCGACTACAATGAGCAGTTCTTC
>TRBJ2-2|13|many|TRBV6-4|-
CASSDRATGELFF
TGTGCCAGCAGTGACAGGGCCACCGGGGAGCTGTTTTTT
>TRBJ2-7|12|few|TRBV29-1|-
CSVVSHEREQYF
TGCAGCGTTGTGTCTCACGAACGCGAGCAGTACTTC
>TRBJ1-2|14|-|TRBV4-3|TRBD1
CASSQVDRENGYTF
TGCGCCAGCAGCCAAGTGGACAGGGAGAATGGCTACACCTTC
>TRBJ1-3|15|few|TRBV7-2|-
CASSLDPRAGNTIYF
TGTGCCAGCAGCTTAGACCCTAGGGCTGGAAACACCATATATTTT
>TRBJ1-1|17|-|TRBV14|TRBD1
CASSLTLRQGSNTEAFF
TGTGCCAGCAGCCTTACGCTTCGACAGGGATCGAACACTGAAGCTTTCTTT
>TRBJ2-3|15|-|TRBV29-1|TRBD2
CSGGLAGGSTDTQYF
TGCAGCGGGGGACTAGCGGGGGGGTCCACAGATACGCAGTATTTT
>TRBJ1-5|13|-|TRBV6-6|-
CATLGGINQPQHF
TGTGCCACCCTTGGGGGTATCAATCAGCCCCAGCATTTT
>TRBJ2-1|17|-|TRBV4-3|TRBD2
CASSQYVNIAGINEQFF
TGCGCCAGCAGCCAATACGTTAACATAGCGGGGATCAATGAGCAGTTCTTC
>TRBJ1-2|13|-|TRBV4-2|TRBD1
CASSLTGGGGYTF
TGTGCCAGCAGCCTTACAGGGGGCGGGGGCTACACCTTC
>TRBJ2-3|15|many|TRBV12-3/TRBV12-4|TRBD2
CASSFLAGSTDTQYF
TGTGCCAGCAGTTTCTTAGCGGGTAGCACAGATACGCAGTATTTT
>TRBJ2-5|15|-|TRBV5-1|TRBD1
CASSWGTGGEETQYF
TGCGCCAGCAGCTGGGGGACAGGGGGCGAAGAGACCCAGTACTTC
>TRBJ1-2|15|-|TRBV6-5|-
CASSYSNRPSYGYTF
TGTGCCAGCAGTTACTCGAATCGTCCCAGCTATGGCTACACCTTC
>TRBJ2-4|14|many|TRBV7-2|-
CASSLRTAKNIQYF
TGTGCCAGCAGCTTAAGAACTGCCAAAAACATTCAGTACTTC
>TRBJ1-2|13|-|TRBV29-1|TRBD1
CSVAGTGVYGYTF
TGCAGCGTTGCCGGGACAGGGGTCTATGGCTACACCTTC
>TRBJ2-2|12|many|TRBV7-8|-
CASSRQGGELFF
TGTGCCAGCAGCCGTCAGGGCGGGGAGCTGTTTTTT
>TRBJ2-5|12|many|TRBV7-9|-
CASSPAEETQYF
TGTGCCAGCAGCCCAGCTGAAGAGACCCAGTACTTC
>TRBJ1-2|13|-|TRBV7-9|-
CASSSRGGYGYTF
TGTGCCAGCAGCTCAAGGGGAGGCTATGGCTACACCTTC
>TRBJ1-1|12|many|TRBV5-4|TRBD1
CASGTGLFEAFF
TGTGCCTCCGGGACAGGCCTTTTTGAAGCTTTCTTT
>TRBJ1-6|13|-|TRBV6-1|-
CASRPSQERPLHF
TGTGCCAGCAGACCATCCCAGGAAAGACCCCTCCACTTT
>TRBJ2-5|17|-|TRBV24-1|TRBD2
CATSFGRAGGASETQYF
TGTGCCACCTCCTTTGGGAGAGCGGGAGGCGCCAGCGAGACCCAGTACTTC
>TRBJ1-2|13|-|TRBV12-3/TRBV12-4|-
CASSSQANYGYTF
TGTGCCAGCAGTTCCCAGGCTAACTATGGCTACACCTTC
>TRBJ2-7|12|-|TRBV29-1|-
CSVMGQSYEQYF
TGCAGCGTTATGGGGCAGTCCTACGAGCAGTACTTC